This TCR beta chain was captured by sequencing in a study of memory CD4+ T cells and cytomegalovirus serostatus. Turning to the study itself: This sample comes from healthy Belgian adults, about 10 CMV seropositive, 20 to 25 seronegative.

Single viable CD3+CD4+CD8-CD45RO+ cells were sorted as the memory CD4+ T cells. After thawing, CD4+ T cells were positively selected. Profiled with immunoSEQ multiplex PCR; TCRdb holds only in-frame clones, not every one. The sample yields 50,000 to 70,000 clones, more than 60% seen once. Findings and caveats of the study: CD4+ memory repertoires contained about two fifths of the 164 reported CMV TCRbeta sequences.

Note on this clone: The antigen remains undetermined.

There are 13 residues in the CDR3. V lost 8 bases to trimming and J lost 8 bases; unmatched junction nucleotides: 7. Germline V CDR1 and CDR2: KGHSH, LQKENI. The sequenced material came from memory CD4+ T cells from blood. The receptor was derived from an adult in good health and CMV-seronegative. The V gene is TRBV18, the J gene TRBJ1-2; 11 nucleotides match TRBD1. The CDR3 region has the DNA TGTGCCAGCCTAGGACAGGGGGCCTTAGGCTACACCTTC. Amino acids: CASLGQGALGYTF.